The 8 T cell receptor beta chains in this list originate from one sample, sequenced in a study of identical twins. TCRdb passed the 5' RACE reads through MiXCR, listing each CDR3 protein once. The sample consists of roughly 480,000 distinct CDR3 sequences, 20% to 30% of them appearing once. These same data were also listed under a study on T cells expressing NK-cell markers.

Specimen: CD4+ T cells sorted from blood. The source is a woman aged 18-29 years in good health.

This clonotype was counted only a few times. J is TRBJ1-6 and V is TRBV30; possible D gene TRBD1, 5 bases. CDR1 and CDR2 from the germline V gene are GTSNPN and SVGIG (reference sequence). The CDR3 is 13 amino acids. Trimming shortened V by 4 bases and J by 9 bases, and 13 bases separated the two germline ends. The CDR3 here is CAWNGLQGSPLHF. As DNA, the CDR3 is TGTGCCTGGAATGGCCTCCAGGGTTCACCCCTCCACTTT.

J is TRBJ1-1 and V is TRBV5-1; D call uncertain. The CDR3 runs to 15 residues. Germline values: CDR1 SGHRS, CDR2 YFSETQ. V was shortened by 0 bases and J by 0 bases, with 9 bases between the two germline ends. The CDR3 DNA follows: TGCGCCAGCAGCTTGGGCGCCCTAATGAACACTGAAGCTTTCTTT. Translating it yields CASSLGALMNTEAFF. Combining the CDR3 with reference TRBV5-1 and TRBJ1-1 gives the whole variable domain KAGVTQTPRYLIKTRGQQVTLSCSPISGHRSVSWYQQTPGQGLQFLFEYFSETQRNKGNFPGRFSGRQFSNSRSEMNVSTLELGDSALYLCASSLGALMNTEAFFGQGTRLTVV.

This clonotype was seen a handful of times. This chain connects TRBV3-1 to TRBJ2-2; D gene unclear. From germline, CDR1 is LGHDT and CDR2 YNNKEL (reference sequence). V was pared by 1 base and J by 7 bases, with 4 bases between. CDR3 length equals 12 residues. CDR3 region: CASSQVGGELFF. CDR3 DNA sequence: TGTGCCAGCAGCCAAGTCGGCGGGGAGCTGTTTTTT.

CDR3 DNA sequence: TGCAGCGTTTCCAAGGCACGAGGAGGCACAGATACGCAGTATTTT. It yields the protein CSVSKARGGTDTQYF. The chain joins TRBV29-1 to TRBJ2-3; D gene unclear. CDR3 size: 15 residues. V was cut by 5 bases and J by 1 base, with 16 bases left in between. Germline V CDR1 and CDR2: SQVTM, ANQGSEA.

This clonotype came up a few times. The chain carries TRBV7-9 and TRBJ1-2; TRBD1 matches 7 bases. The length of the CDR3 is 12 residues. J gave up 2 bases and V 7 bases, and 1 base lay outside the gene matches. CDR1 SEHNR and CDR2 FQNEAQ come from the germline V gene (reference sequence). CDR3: CASTDRNYGYTF. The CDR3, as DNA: TGTGCCAGCACGGACAGGAACTATGGCTACACCTTC.

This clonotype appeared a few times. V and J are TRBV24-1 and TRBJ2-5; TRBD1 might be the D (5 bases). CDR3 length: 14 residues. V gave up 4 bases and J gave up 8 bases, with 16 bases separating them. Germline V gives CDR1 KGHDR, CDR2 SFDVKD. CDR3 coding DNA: TGTGCCACCAGTGAAGACCAGGGCGGTAGCACCCAGTACTTC. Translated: CATSEDQGGSTQYF.

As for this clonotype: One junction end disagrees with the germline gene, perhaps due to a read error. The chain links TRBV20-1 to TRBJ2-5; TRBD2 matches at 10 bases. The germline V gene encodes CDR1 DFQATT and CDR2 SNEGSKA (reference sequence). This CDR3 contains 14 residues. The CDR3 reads CSARESGGEETQYF. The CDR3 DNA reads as TGCAGTGCTCGAGAAAGCGGGGGGGAGGAGACCCAGTACTTC.

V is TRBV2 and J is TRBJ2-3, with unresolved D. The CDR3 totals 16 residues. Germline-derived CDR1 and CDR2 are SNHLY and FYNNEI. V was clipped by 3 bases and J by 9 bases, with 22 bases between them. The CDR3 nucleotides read TGTGCCAGCAGTGATCAAGCAGCTCGGATAGGTGGAACGCAGTATTTT. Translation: CASSDQAARIGGTQYF.